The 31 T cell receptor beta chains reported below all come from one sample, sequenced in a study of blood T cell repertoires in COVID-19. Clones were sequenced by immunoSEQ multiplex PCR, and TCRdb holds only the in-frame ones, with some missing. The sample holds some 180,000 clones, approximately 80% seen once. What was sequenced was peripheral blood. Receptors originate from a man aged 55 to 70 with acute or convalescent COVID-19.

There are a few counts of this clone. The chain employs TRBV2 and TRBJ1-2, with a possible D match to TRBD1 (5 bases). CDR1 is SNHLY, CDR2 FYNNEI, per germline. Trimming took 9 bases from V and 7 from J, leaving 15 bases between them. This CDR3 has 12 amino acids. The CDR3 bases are TGTGCCAGTGATCCTCAGGGATCTGGCTACACCTTC. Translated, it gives CASDPQGSGYTF.

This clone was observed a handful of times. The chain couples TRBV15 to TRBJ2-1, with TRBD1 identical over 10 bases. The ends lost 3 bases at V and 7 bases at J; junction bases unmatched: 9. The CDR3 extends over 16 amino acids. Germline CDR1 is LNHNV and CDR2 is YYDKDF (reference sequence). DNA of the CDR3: TGTGCCACCAGCAGGATCCGGGACAGGGGTGGGAATGAGCAGTTCTTC. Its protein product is CATSRIRDRGGNEQFF. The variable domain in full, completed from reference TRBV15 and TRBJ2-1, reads DAMVIQNPRYQVTQFGKPVTLSCSQTLNHNVMYWYQQKSSQAPKLLFHYYDKDFNNEADTPDNFQSRRPNTSFCFLDIRSPGLGDTAMYLCATSRIRDRGGNEQFFGPGTRLTVL.

Written as DNA, the CDR3 is TGTGCCAGCAGTTATGGGGGACAGACTAACTATGGCTACACCTTC. Translation: CASSYGGQTNYGYTF. V usage is TRBV6-5 and J usage is TRBJ1-2; 7 bases are a match to TRBD1. V lost 3 bases to trimming and J lost 0 bases; unmatched junction nucleotides: 4. The germline gives CDR1 MNHEY, CDR2 SVGAGI. This CDR3 region has 15 residues.

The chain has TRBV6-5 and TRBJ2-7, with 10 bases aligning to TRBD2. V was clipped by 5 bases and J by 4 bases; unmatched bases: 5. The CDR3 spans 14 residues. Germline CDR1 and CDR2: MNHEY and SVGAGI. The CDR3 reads CASSKRTSGYEQYF. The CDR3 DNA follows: TGTGCCAGCAGTAAAAGGACTAGCGGTTACGAGCAGTACTTC.

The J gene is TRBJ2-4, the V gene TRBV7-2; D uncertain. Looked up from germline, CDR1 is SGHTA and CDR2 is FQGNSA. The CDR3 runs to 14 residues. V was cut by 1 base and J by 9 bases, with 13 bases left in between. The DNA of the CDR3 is TGTGCCAGCAGCTTAGATATGGGCTCACGCATTCAGTACTTC. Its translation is CASSLDMGSRIQYF.

The CDR3, as DNA: TGTGCCAGCAGCCCACGGCAGGGGCTGGGTGAGACCCAGTACTTC. Translated, it gives CASSPRQGLGETQYF. The chain combines TRBV14 with TRBJ2-5; tentatively, D is TRBD1 (6 bases). CDR1 and CDR2 (germline): SGHDN, FVKESK. The CDR3 covers 15 residues. Trimming cost V 4 bases and J 5 bases, with 17 bases left between them.

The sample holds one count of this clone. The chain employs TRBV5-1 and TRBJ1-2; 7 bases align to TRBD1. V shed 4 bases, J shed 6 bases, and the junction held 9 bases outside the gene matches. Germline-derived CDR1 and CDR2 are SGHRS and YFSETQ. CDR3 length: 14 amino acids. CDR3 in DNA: TGCGCCAGCAGCCCTACAGGGGTTATCGATGGCTACACCTTC. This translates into CASSPTGVIDGYTF.

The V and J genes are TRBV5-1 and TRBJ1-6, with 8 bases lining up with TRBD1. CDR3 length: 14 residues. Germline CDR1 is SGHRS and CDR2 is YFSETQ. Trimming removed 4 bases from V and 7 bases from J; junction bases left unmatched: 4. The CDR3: CASSRTGSNSPLHF. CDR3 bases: TGCGCCAGCAGCCGGACAGGGTCCAATTCACCCCTCCACTTT.

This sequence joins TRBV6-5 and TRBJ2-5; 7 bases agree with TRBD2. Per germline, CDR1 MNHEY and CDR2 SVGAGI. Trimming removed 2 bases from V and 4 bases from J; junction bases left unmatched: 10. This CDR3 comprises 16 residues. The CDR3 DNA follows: TGTGCCAGCAGTTACCGAGTCTCGGGAGGCGGAGAGACCCAGTACTTC. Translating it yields CASSYRVSGGGETQYF.

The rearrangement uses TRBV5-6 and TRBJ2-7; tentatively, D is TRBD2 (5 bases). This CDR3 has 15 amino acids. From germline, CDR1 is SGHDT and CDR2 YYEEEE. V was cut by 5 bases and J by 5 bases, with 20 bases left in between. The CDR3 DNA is TGTGCCAGCAGATCCGCTAGCTCCCCTTTCGACGAGCAGTACTTC. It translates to CASRSASSPFDEQYF.

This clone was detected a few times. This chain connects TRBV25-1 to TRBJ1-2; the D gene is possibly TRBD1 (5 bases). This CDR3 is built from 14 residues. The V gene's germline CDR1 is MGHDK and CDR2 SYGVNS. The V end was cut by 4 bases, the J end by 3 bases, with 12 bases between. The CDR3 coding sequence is TGTGCCAGCAGTGTTACCGGGACTCACTATGGCTACACCTTC. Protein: CASSVTGTHYGYTF.

This CDR3 reads CASSGHRRGTEAFF. CDR3 sequence (DNA): TGTGCCAGCAGCGGCCACCGCAGAGGCACTGAAGCTTTCTTT. The J gene is TRBJ1-1, the V gene TRBV9; no firm D call. The germline CDR1 and CDR2 sequences are SGDLS and YYNGEE. Trimming removed 3 bases at V and 4 bases at J, with 13 bases between. This CDR3 spans 14 amino acids.

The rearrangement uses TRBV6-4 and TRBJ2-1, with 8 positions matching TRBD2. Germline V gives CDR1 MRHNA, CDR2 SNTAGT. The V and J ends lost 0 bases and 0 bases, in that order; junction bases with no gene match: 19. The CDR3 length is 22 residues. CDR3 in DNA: TGTGCCAGCAGTGACTCGTTTTCGGAGCGGGGGCGCCAACTGAGCTCCTACAATGAGCAGTTCTTC. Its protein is CASSDSFSERGRQLSSYNEQFF.

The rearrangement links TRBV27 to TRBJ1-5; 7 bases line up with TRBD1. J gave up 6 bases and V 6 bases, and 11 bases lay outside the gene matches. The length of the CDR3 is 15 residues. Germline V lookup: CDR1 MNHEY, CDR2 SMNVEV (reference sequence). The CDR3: CASSKGQPPSQPQHF. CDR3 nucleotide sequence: TGTGCCAGCAGCAAGGGACAGCCTCCAAGTCAGCCCCAGCATTTT.

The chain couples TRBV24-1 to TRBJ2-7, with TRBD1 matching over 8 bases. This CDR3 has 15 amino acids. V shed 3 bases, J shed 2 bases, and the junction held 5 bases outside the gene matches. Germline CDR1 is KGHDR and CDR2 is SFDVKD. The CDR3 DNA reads TGTGCCACCAGTGATCCGGACAGGGCAACCTACGAGCAGTACTTC. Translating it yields CATSDPDRATYEQYF.

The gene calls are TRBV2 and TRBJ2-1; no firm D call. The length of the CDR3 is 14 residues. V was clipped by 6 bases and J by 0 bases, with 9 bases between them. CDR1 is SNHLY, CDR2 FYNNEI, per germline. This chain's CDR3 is CASSPMSSYNEQFF. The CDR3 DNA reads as TGTGCCAGCAGCCCTATGAGCTCCTACAATGAGCAGTTCTTC.

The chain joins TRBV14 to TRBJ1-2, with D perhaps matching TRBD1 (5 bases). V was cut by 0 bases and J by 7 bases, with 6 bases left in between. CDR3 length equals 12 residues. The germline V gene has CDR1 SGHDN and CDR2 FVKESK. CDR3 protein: CASSQDRVGYTF. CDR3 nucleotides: TGTGCCAGCAGCCAAGACAGGGTTGGCTACACCTTC. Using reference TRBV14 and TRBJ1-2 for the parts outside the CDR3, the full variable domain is EAGVTQFPSHSVIEKGQTVTLRCDPISGHDNLYWYRRVMGKEIKFLLHFVKESKQDESGMPNNRFLAERTGGTYSTLKVQPAELEDSGVYFCASSQDRVGYTFGSGTRLTVV.

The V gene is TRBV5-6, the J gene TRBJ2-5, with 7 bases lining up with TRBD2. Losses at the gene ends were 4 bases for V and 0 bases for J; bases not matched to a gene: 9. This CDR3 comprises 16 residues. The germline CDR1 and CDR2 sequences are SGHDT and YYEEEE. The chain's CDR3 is CASSKPGLLYQETQYF. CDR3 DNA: TGTGCCAGCAGCAAACCGGGACTATTGTACCAAGAGACCCAGTACTTC.

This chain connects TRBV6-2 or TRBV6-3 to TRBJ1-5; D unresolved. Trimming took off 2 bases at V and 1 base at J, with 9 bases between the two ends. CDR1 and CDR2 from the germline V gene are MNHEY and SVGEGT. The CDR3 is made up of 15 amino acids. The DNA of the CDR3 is TGTGCCAGCAGTTACCAAGGACTGAGCAATCAGCCCCAGCATTTT. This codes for CASSYQGLSNQPQHF.

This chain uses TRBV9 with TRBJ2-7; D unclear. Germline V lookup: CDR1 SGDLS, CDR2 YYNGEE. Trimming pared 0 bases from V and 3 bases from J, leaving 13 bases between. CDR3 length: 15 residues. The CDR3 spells CASSVDATHFYEQYF. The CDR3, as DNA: TGTGCCAGCAGCGTAGATGCTACCCACTTCTACGAGCAGTACTTC.

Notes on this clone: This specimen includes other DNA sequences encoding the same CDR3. The CDR3 here is CAILAGGTDTQYF. The CDR3 bases are TGTGCCATCTTAGCGGGGGGCACAGATACGCAGTATTTT. V is TRBV10-3 and J is TRBJ2-3, with TRBD2 identical over 9 bases. There are 13 residues in the CDR3. Germline V CDR1 and CDR2: ENHRY, SYGVKD. V shed 8 bases, J shed 1 base, and the junction held 1 base outside the gene matches.

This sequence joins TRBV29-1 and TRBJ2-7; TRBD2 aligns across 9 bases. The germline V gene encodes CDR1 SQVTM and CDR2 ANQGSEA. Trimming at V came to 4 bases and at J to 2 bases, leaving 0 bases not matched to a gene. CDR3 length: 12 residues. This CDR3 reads CSVASGAYEQYF. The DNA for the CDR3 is TGCAGCGTTGCTAGCGGGGCCTACGAGCAGTACTTC.

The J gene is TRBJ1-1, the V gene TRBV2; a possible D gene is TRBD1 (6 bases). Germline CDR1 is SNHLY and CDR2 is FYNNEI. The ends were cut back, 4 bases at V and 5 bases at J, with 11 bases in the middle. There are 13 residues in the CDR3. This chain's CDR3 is CASSAGAGTEAFF. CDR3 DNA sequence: TGTGCCAGCAGTGCAGGGGCAGGAACTGAAGCTTTCTTT.

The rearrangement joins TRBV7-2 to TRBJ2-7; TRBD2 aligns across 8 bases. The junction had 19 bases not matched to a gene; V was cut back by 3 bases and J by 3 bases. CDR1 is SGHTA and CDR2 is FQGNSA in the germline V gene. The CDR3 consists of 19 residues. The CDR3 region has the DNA TGTGCCAGCAGCTTCGTCCCGGGCCGGTCCGGAGCGGGGGACTACGAGCAGTACTTC. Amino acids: CASSFVPGRSGAGDYEQYF.

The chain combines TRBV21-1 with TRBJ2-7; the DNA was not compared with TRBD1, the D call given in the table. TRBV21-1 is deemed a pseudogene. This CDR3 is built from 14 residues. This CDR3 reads CASSRTGIAYEQYF. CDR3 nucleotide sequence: TGTGCCAGCAGCAGGACAGGAATAGCCTACGAGCAGTACTTC.

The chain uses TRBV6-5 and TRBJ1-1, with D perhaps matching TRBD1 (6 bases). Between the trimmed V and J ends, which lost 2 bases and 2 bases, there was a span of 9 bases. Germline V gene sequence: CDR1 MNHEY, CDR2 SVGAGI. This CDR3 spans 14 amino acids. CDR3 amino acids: CASSYRGGNTEAFF. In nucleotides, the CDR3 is TGTGCCAGCAGTTACAGGGGGGGCAACACTGAAGCTTTCTTT.

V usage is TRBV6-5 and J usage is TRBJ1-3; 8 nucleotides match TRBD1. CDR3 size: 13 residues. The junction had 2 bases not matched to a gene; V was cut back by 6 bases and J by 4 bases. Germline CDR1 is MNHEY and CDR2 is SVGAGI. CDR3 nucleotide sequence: TGTGCCAGCAGGACAGGGGCAGGAAACACCATATATTTT. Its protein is CASRTGAGNTIYF.

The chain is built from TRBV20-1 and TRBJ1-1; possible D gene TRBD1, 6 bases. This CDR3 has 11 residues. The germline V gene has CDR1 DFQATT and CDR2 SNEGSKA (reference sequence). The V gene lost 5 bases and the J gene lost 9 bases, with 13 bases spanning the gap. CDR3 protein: CSAEDSPQAFF. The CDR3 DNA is TGCAGTGCTGAGGACAGTCCGCAAGCTTTCTTT.

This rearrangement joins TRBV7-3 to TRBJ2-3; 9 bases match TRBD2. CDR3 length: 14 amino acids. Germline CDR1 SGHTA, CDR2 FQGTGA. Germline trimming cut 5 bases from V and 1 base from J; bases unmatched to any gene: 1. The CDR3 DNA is TGTGCCAGCAGCGCTAGCGGGGGCACAGATACGCAGTATTTT. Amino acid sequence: CASSASGGTDTQYF.

CDR3 protein: CASSFSASMEFF. DNA of the CDR3: TGTGCCAGCAGTTTTTCAGCTAGCATGGAATTCTTC. The genes are TRBV12-3 or TRBV12-4 and TRBJ2-1, with D tentatively TRBD2 (5 bases). Trimming shortened V by 3 bases and J by 16 bases, and 16 bases separated the two germline ends. The length of the CDR3 is 12 residues.

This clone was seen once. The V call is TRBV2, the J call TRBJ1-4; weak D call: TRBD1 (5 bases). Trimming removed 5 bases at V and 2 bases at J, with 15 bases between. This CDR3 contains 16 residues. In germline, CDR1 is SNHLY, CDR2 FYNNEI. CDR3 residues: CASSSRQTFTNEKLFF. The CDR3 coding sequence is TGTGCCAGCAGTTCCCGACAGACATTTACTAATGAAAAACTGTTTTTT.